The clone carrying this T cell receptor (beta chain) appeared many times. Its target is unknown. This sample is drawn from a study of T cells in Graves' hyperthyroidism and ophthalmopathy. Overall study results and limits: A model built on 13 V-J features separated ophthalmopathy from stable hyperthyroidism. Blood also showed most of the thyroid clonotypes that were expanded above 0.001. For ophthalmopathy, model prediction preceded onset by a median about 6.2 months.

RNA transcripts served as the template for amplifying TCR beta CDR3 regions. TCR CDR3 underwent first-round RT-PCR with the HTBI primer set. TCRdb processed the multiplex PCR reads anew with MiXCR; each CDR3 protein has one entry. The repertoire holds hundreds of thousands of distinct CDR3 sequences, with less than 15% as singletons. Per the germline V gene, CDR1 is MDHEN and CDR2 is SYDVKM. V trimming: 7 bases; J trimming: 1 base; junction bases outside the gene matches: 5. The CDR3 sequence is 15 residues long. Over 18 months, lack of ophthalmopathy progression marked Graves' hyperthyroidism as stable.

The chain carries TRBV28 and TRBJ2-1, with 9 nucleotides matching TRBD1. Sequenced: blood. This TCR was sampled from a woman between 18 and 30 years old with Graves' hyperthyroidism. The chain's CDR3 is CASTIGQGSYNEQFF. CDR3 sequence (DNA): TGTGCCAGCACCATCGGACAGGGGTCCTACAATGAGCAGTTCTTC. The full variable domain, with the rest looked up from reference TRBV28 and TRBJ2-1, is DVKVTQSSRYLVKRTGEKVFLECVQDMDHENMFWYRQDPGLGLRLIYFSYDVKMKEKGDIPEGYSVSREKKERFSLILESASTNQTSMYLCASTIGQGSYNEQFFGPGTRLTVL.